This T cell receptor (beta chain) came from a study of EBV T-cell therapy then PD-1 blockade in nasopharyngeal carcinoma. In the case of this clone: The antigen is undetermined.

The time point denotes: 266 days after commencement of treatment, after nivolumab therapy. Treatment given: AdE1-LMPpoly-expanded autologous EBV-specific T-cell therapy followed by anti-PD-1 nivolumab. Sequenced by immunoSEQ multiplex PCR; TCRdb stores in-frame clones only, minus some. The data hold roughly 20,000 clones, with approximately 79% observed a single time. This sample comprised CD8+ T cells from blood, obtained at roughly day 250 from a patient whose treatment included autologous EBV-specific T cells and nivolumab. The source of this sequence is a man aged 35-49 years with nasopharyngeal carcinoma.

CDR3 sequence (DNA): TGTGCCAGCAGCGGTGGACACATCTCTGGAAACACCATATATTTT. Residues: CASSGGHISGNTIYF. This rearrangement joins TRBV9 to TRBJ1-3; possibly TRBD1 for D (5 bases). The CDR3 contains 15 residues. V was trimmed by 3 bases and J by 0 bases, leaving 10 bases between them. Per germline, CDR1 SGDLS and CDR2 YYNGEE.